One sample yielded the 15 T cell receptor beta chains listed below, sequenced in a study of chemoradiotherapy in HPV16-positive cancers. Clones were sequenced by immunoSEQ multiplex PCR, and TCRdb holds only the in-frame ones, with some missing. The sample carries around 1,700 clones, approximately 88% recorded once. The specimen comprised tumor tissue, sampled from a patient who underwent chemoradiotherapy. The receptors come from a human donor with HPV-associated anogenital cancer.

The chain carries TRBV5-8 and TRBJ1-2, with a possible D match to TRBD1 (5 bases). Germline assignment: CDR1 SGHTS and CDR2 YDEGEE. V shed 0 bases and J shed 9 bases, with 15 bases lying between them. The CDR3 consists of 14 residues. CDR3 nucleotides: TGTGCCAGCAGCTTGGGGTACTGGGACCTTCGCTACACCTTC. Its protein product is CASSLGYWDLRYTF.

V and J are TRBV6-1 and TRBJ2-5; 12 bases line up with TRBD2. The better agreement between TRBJ2-7 and the DNA end casts doubt on the J call. Germline values: CDR1 MNHNS, CDR2 SASEGT. There are 16 residues in the CDR3. CDR3 region: CASSEIRTSGAYEQYF. The CDR3 DNA follows: TGTGCCAGCAGTGAAATCAGGACTAGCGGGGCCTACGAGCAGTACTTC.

This clone came up once. J is TRBJ2-5 and V is TRBV7-2, with 8 positions matching TRBD2. V trimming: 5 bases; J trimming: 5 bases; junction bases outside the gene matches: 7. The CDR3 runs to 14 residues. Germline CDR1 and CDR2: SGHTA and FQGNSA. CDR3 bases: TGTGCCAGCAGCACCGGGAGGGCGGCTGAGACCCAGTACTTC. Residues: CASSTGRAAETQYF. The full variable domain, with the rest looked up from reference TRBV7-2 and TRBJ2-5, is GAGVSQSPSNKVTEKGKDVELRCDPISGHTALYWYRQSLGQGLEFLIYFQGNSAPDKSGLPSDRFSAERTGGSVSTLTIQRTQQEDSAVYLCASSTGRAAETQYFGPGTRLLVL.

This clone was seen just once. The chain employs TRBV5-1 and TRBJ2-2; D is perhaps TRBD2 (5 bases). The CDR3 runs to 15 residues. Deletions cut 4 bases from V and 3 bases from J, with 13 bases between. Per germline, CDR1 SGHRS and CDR2 YFSETQ. CDR3 region: CASSQETGYTGELFF. Written as DNA, the CDR3 is TGCGCCAGCAGCCAAGAGACGGGGTACACCGGGGAGCTGTTTTTT.

The rearrangement uses TRBV25-1 and TRBJ1-1; D is perhaps TRBD1 (6 bases). Germline values: CDR1 MGHDK, CDR2 SYGVNS. The CDR3 spans 12 residues. V was cut by 4 bases and J by 9 bases, with 12 bases left in between. The CDR3 loop reads CASSANQGKAFF. CDR3 bases: TGTGCCAGCAGTGCCAATCAGGGGAAAGCTTTCTTT. Filled out from reference TRBV25-1 and TRBJ1-1, the complete variable domain reads EADIYQTPRYLVIGTGKKITLECSQTMGHDKMYWYQQDPGMELHLIHYSYGVNSTEKGDLSSESTVSRIRTEHFPLTLESARPSHTSQYLCASSANQGKAFFGQGTRLTVV.

The rearrangement links TRBV7-9 to TRBJ2-7, with 8 positions matching TRBD1. Germline CDR1 SEHNR, CDR2 FQNEAQ (reference sequence). The CDR3 has 12 residues. V was clipped by 8 bases and J by 2 bases; unmatched bases: 2. CDR3 loop: CASGQGTYEQYV. CDR3 DNA sequence: TGTGCCAGCGGACAGGGAACCTACGAGCAGTACGTC.

V gene TRBV18 combines with J gene TRBJ2-3; 12 bases align to TRBD2. The CDR3 extends over 16 amino acids. CDR1 KGHSH and CDR2 LQKENI come from the germline V gene. Germline trimming cut 2 bases from V and 4 bases from J; bases unmatched to any gene: 4. CDR3 DNA: TGTGCCAGCTCACCAGGCACTAGCGGGGGGTCAGATACGCAGTATTTT. This codes for CASSPGTSGGSDTQYF.

CDR3 loop: CASRQSFYTEAFF. As DNA, the CDR3 is TGTGCCAGCAGACAGAGTTTTTACACTGAAGCTTTCTTT. V and J are TRBV6-5 and TRBJ1-1, with D hard to call. The germline V gene has CDR1 MNHEY and CDR2 SVGAGI. Trimming pared 6 bases from V and 3 bases from J, leaving 11 bases between. The CDR3 loop spans 13 amino acids.

CDR3 DNA sequence: TGTGCCTGGAGCCTTGGAGCGAACACCGGGGAGCTGTTTTTT. This encodes CAWSLGANTGELFF. This rearrangement joins TRBV30 to TRBJ2-2; D is undetermined. The CDR3 covers 14 residues. From germline, CDR1 is GTSNPN and CDR2 SVGIG (reference sequence). V lost 3 bases and J 0 bases, leaving 8 bases between the germline ends. The full variable domain, in which reference TRBV30 and TRBJ2-2 provide the parts outside the CDR3, is SQTIHQWPATLVQPVGSPLSLECTVEGTSNPNLYWYRQAAGRGLQLLFYSVGIGQISSEVPQNLSASRPQDRQFILSSKKLLLSDSGFYLCAWSLGANTGELFFGEGSRLTVL.

The chain has TRBV6-1 and TRBJ2-2, with TRBD1 matching over 7 bases. This CDR3 region has 13 residues. From germline, CDR1 is MNHNS and CDR2 SASEGT. V lost 11 bases, J lost 6 bases, and 9 bases stayed unmatched. CDR3 protein: CASSVRGPGELFF. DNA for the CDR3: TGTGCCTCCAGTGTGAGGGGGCCCGGGGAGCTGTTTTTT.

This sequence joins TRBV11-2 and TRBJ2-3; no clear D. The CDR3 spans 16 residues. V gave up 0 bases and J gave up 0 bases, with 10 bases separating them. Germline-derived CDR1 and CDR2 are SGHAT and FQNNGV. The CDR3, as DNA: TGTGCCAGCAGCTTAGATTTGTTAGGTAGCACAGATACGCAGTATTTT. This codes for CASSLDLLGSTDTQYF. Supplemented by reference TRBV11-2 and TRBJ2-3, the full variable domain reads EAGVAQSPRYKIIEKRQSVAFWCNPISGHATLYWYQQILGQGPKLLIQFQNNGVVDDSQLPKDRFSAERLKGVDSTLKIQPAKLEDSAVYLCASSLDLLGSTDTQYFGPGTRLTVL.

The chain has TRBV18 and TRBJ2-3, with 9 positions matching TRBD1. The CDR3 contains 15 residues. Trimming removed 4 bases from V and 3 bases from J; junction bases left unmatched: 5. Germline CDR1 reads KGHSH; CDR2 reads LQKENI. CDR3 nucleotide sequence: TGTGCCAGCTCACAACAGGGGGCGGTAACAGATACGCAGTATTTT. It translates to CASSQQGAVTDTQYF.

The genes are TRBV7-2 and TRBJ2-1; no firm D call. The germline V and J ends were trimmed by 5 bases and 8 bases, with 7 bases remaining between them. CDR1 and CDR2 from the germline V gene are SGHTA and FQGNSA. The CDR3 totals 11 residues. The CDR3 loop reads CASSRVDEQFF. Written as DNA, the CDR3 is TGTGCCAGCAGCCGCGTCGATGAGCAGTTCTTC.

This rearrangement joins TRBV7-9 to TRBJ2-5; maybe TRBD2 (5 bases). CDR3 length: 15 amino acids. Germline loops: CDR1 SEHNR, CDR2 FQNEAQ (reference sequence). The germline V and J ends were trimmed by 1 base and 4 bases, with 13 bases remaining between them. The CDR3 here is CASSLELELGETQYF. CDR3 DNA sequence: TGTGCCAGCAGCTTAGAACTAGAGTTGGGAGAGACCCAGTACTTC.

The CDR3 region is CASSESARGGTQYF. The CDR3 nucleotides read TGTGCCAGCAGTGAAAGTGCCAGGGGTGGGACGCAGTATTTT. The chain uses TRBV6-1 and TRBJ2-3; weak D call: TRBD1 (6 bases). V gave up 2 bases and J gave up 9 bases, with 15 bases separating them. Germline V CDR1 and CDR2: MNHNS, SASEGT. The CDR3 sequence is 14 residues long.